The rows below give T cell receptor beta chains drawn from one sample of a study of T cells in localized non-small cell lung cancer. Assay used: immunoSEQ multiplex PCR; TCRdb lists only in-frame clones, some missing. The sample includes over 70,000 clones, approximately 91% of them seen just once. The material was PBMCs, obtained before any cancer treatment. The receptor set was obtained from a woman aged 35-75 years with stage II squamous cell lung carcinoma. Each CDR3 is given with its conserved first and last residue.

cdr3_aa v_call
CASSWGQTYTEAFF TRBV7-9
CASSLSQGYEQYF TRBV5-4
CASSLSSTGGANTEAFF TRBV27
CATSRDLGDPGRELFF TRBV15
CASSQGSNSPLHF TRBV6-6
CASSPGGSNYGYTF TRBV5-4
CAWSVGHLQETQYF TRBV30
CATSRGGTSGVSTDTQYF TRBV15
CASSELAAKETQYF TRBV2
CASSAQRTGVQPQHF TRBV19
CASREAQPSYEQYF TRBV19
CASRTGMGEQYF TRBV6-1
CASSIASGLRTDTQYF TRBV19
CASSVTIDEAFF TRBV7-9
CASSYSAGTDGTEAFF TRBV6-5
CASSPSPNQPQHF TRBV5-1
CASRSPGEAGNTIYF TRBV7-9
CASSFVGGPNEKLFF TRBV6-1
CASSPPATDGRYGYTF TRBV18
CASSAPGTSFYEQYF TRBV28
CASILKTGTNYGYTF TRBV19
CASSLDVVTGELFF TRBV5-4
CASSPGTSGRKGLETQYF TRBV11-2
CASSRDRETQPQHF TRBV11-2
CASSYQGYSNQPQHF TRBV6-5
CASSFWGGGLSGANVLTF TRBV27
CASSQEAGGYSGEQFF TRBV4-2
CASSPRAGHLSGGELFF TRBV7-2
CASSERNSGANVLTF TRBV2
CASSQGTGRSNQPQHF TRBV14
CASSQGLSRASSYEQYF TRBV4-2
CASSQAAGGLYEQYF TRBV7-9
CASSRTVNTGELFF TRBV6-4
CASSRGSGARTDTQYF TRBV7-2
CASILRDRGSGYTF TRBV28
CATTGVNQPQHF TRBV6-1
CASSPDHWTNEQFF TRBV19
CASHQQGRGNSPLHF TRBV28
CASSYEGSGETQYF TRBV7-6
CASSSRHLQRTEAFF TRBV9
CASSLKPVRPGELFF TRBV27
CASSLGGSNSYEQYF TRBV7-8
CASSWLSSMNTEAFF TRBV28
CASSHSNQPQHF TRBV6-1
CASRPRVGQGATNEKLFF TRBV10-2
CASSIPSGGVGTDTQYF TRBV19
CSGRQGSNEKLFF TRBV29-1
CASTGYTEAFF TRBV6-1
CASSSPDRGDYGYTF TRBV6-5
CASSVNRNTEAFF TRBV5-1
CASSVKPGQSSYGYTF TRBV6-1
CASSERRDEFF TRBV6-1
CASREEDNSYNEQFF TRBV6-1
CASSYLGGNYGYTF TRBV6-5
CASSLPAGPNTGELFF TRBV5-6